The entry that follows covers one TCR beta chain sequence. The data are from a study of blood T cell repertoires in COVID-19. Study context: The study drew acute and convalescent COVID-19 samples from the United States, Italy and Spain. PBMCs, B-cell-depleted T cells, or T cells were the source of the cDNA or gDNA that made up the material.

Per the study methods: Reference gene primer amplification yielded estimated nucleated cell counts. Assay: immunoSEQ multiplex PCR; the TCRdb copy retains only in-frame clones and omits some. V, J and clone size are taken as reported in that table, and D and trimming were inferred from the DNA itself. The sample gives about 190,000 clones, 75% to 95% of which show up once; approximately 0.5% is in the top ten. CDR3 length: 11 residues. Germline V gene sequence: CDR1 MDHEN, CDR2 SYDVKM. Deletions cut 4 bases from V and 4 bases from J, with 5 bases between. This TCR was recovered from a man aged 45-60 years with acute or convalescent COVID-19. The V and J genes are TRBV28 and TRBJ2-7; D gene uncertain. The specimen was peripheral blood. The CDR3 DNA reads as TGTGCCAGCAGTTCACTATACGAGCAGTACTTC. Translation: CASSSLYEQYF.